The T cell receptor beta chain described here comes from a study of early T cells in non-severe SARS-CoV-2 infection. Study at large: Bulk RNA from unsorted whole blood was sequenced; chains were unpaired. Study results and limitations: VDJdb-based annotation leaned toward anti-spike CD8 responses and missed private and CD4 specificities.

On this clonotype: What it binds is unknown.

CDR1 and CDR2 (germline): SGHDN, FVKESK. The V gene lost 0 bases and the J gene lost 6 bases, with 9 bases spanning the gap. The CDR3 extends over 14 amino acids. TCRdb itself ran the 5' RACE reads through MiXCR, one entry per CDR3 protein. The sample lists 50,000 to 60,000 distinct CDR3 sequences, around an eighth occurring once. V and J are TRBV14 and TRBJ2-1; D unclear. The TCR originated in an adult who was a healthcare worker with PCR-confirmed SARS-CoV-2 infection or an uninfected control (not recorded which). The sequencing input was whole blood. DNA of the CDR3: TGTGCCAGCAGCCAAGATGGCACAGCCAATGAGCAGTTCTTC. The encoded protein is CASSQDGTANEQFF.